The rows below give T cell receptor beta chains drawn from one sample of a study of CD8+ T cells in alopecia areata. Sequenced by immunoSEQ multiplex PCR; TCRdb stores in-frame clones only, minus some. The sample carries fewer than 250,000 clones, around two fifths recorded once. This specimen consisted of CD4+ T cells sorted from blood, obtained at roughly week 30, from a patient treated with tofacitinib. These receptors were collected from a human donor with alopecia areata. Each CDR3 is given with its conserved first and last residue. Each record gives: clone size, D gene, J gene, V gene, CDR3 protein, CDR3 DNA. The D gene is left open where the match is weak. Clone size is not always given. Where it is, it says once, few, many or a class for expanded clones.

clone_size: NA; d_call: TRBD2; j_call: TRBJ2-1; v_call: TRBV27; cdr3_aa: CASSPGLAGNNEQFF; cdr3_nt: TGTGCCAGCAGTCCCGGACTAGCGGGGAACAATGAGCAGTTCTTC
clone_size: NA; d_call: NA; j_call: TRBJ2-6; v_call: TRBV7-2; cdr3_aa: CASKGGPPNVLTF; cdr3_nt: TGTGCCAGCAAAGGCGGTCCCCCCAACGTCCTGACTTTC
clone_size: few; d_call: TRBD1; j_call: TRBJ1-5; v_call: TRBV6-5; cdr3_aa: CASSPWTGDQPQHF; cdr3_nt: TGTGCCAGCAGCCCCTGGACAGGGGATCAGCCCCAGCATTTT
clone_size: few; d_call: TRBD1; j_call: TRBJ2-5; v_call: TRBV5-1; cdr3_aa: CASSLYPGQGAQETQYF; cdr3_nt: TGCGCCAGCAGCTTGTACCCGGGACAGGGGGCTCAAGAGACCCAGTACTTC
clone_size: few; d_call: TRBD2; j_call: TRBJ2-7; v_call: TRBV7-3; cdr3_aa: CASSLATGTSSYEQYF; cdr3_nt: TGTGCCAGCAGCTTAGCCACCGGGACTAGCAGCTACGAGCAGTACTTC
clone_size: NA; d_call: NA; j_call: TRBJ2-5; v_call: TRBV5-1; cdr3_aa: CASSRSTDGSHQETQYF; cdr3_nt: TGCGCCAGCAGTCGCTCCACCGACGGGAGCCACCAAGAGACCCAGTACTTC
clone_size: NA; d_call: NA; j_call: TRBJ2-7; v_call: TRBV18; cdr3_aa: CASSTGPPSYEQYF; cdr3_nt: TGTGCCAGCTCCACGGGACCGCCATCCTACGAGCAGTACTTC
clone_size: few; d_call: NA; j_call: TRBJ1-1; v_call: TRBV7-6; cdr3_aa: CASSRGGGRTKNTEAFF; cdr3_nt: TGTGCCAGCTCCCGAGGGGGGGGTCGCACAAAGAACACTGAAGCTTTCTTT
clone_size: few; d_call: TRBD2; j_call: TRBJ2-1; v_call: TRBV11-2; cdr3_aa: CASSFASGSSYNEQFF; cdr3_nt: TGTGCCAGCAGCTTCGCTAGCGGGAGCTCCTACAATGAGCAGTTCTTC
clone_size: NA; d_call: TRBD1; j_call: TRBJ2-1; v_call: TRBV30; cdr3_aa: CAWRQGATNEQFF; cdr3_nt: TGTGCCTGGCGACAGGGGGCGACGAATGAGCAGTTCTTC
clone_size: NA; d_call: NA; j_call: TRBJ1-1; v_call: TRBV28; cdr3_aa: CASSLVRTEAFF; cdr3_nt: TGTGCCAGCAGTTTGGTGAGGACTGAAGCTTTCTTT
clone_size: NA; d_call: TRBD2; j_call: TRBJ2-1; v_call: TRBV7-2; cdr3_aa: CASSLESSGRNEQFF; cdr3_nt: TGTGCCAGCAGCTTAGAGTCTAGCGGGCGTAATGAGCAGTTCTTC
clone_size: NA; d_call: NA; j_call: TRBJ2-7; v_call: TRBV27; cdr3_aa: CASKRTGYGEQYF; cdr3_nt: TGTGCCAGCAAACGGACGGGGTACGGCGAGCAGTACTTC
clone_size: NA; d_call: TRBD2; j_call: TRBJ2-3; v_call: TRBV5-1; cdr3_aa: CASSSRLAGESDTQYF; cdr3_nt: TGCGCCAGCAGCTCCCGACTAGCGGGAGAATCTGATACGCAGTATTTT
clone_size: NA; d_call: TRBD2; j_call: TRBJ2-5; v_call: TRBV4-1; cdr3_aa: CASTRRPSGGIQETQYF; cdr3_nt: TGCGCCAGCACCCGTAGGCCTAGCGGGGGGATCCAAGAGACCCAGTACTTC
clone_size: few; d_call: TRBD1; j_call: TRBJ2-2; v_call: TRBV5-1; cdr3_aa: CASSLGQGSTGELFF; cdr3_nt: TGCGCCAGCAGCTTGGGACAGGGATCCACCGGGGAGCTGTTTTTT
clone_size: NA; d_call: NA; j_call: TRBJ1-5; v_call: TRBV29-1; cdr3_aa: CSVGQLNQPQHF; cdr3_nt: TGCAGCGTTGGACAGCTCAATCAGCCCCAGCATTTT
clone_size: NA; d_call: NA; j_call: TRBJ2-3; v_call: TRBV10-3; cdr3_aa: CAISADGTSTDTQYF; cdr3_nt: TGTGCCATCAGTGCGGACGGGACTAGCACAGATACGCAGTATTTT
clone_size: NA; d_call: NA; j_call: TRBJ2-3; v_call: TRBV2; cdr3_aa: CASRRGDTQYF; cdr3_nt: TGTGCCAGCAGGAGGGGAGATACGCAGTATTTT
clone_size: NA; d_call: NA; j_call: TRBJ2-7; v_call: TRBV5-1; cdr3_aa: CASSLAGSYEQYF; cdr3_nt: TGCGCCAGCAGCTTGGCCGGCAGCTACGAGCAGTACTTC
clone_size: few; d_call: TRBD2; j_call: TRBJ2-3; v_call: TRBV2; cdr3_aa: CASSFRLAGDFTDTQYF; cdr3_nt: TGTGCCAGCAGTTTTAGACTAGCGGGAGACTTCACAGATACGCAGTATTTT
clone_size: NA; d_call: NA; j_call: TRBJ1-1; v_call: TRBV30; cdr3_aa: CAWRRRGLNTEAFF; cdr3_nt: TGTGCCTGGAGGCGCAGGGGCCTGAACACTGAAGCTTTCTTT